The clone carrying this T cell receptor beta chain was picked up many times. Its antigen is still unknown. This entry comes from a study of T-cell reconstitution after alpha-beta-depleted transplantation in children. The study, taken as a whole, reports: Several hundred graft clones that had expanded were reportedly the source of alpha-beta T cells about two months after transplant. From newly produced T cells came most of the T-cell counts and diversity one year after transplant.

V dropped 5 bases and J dropped 3 bases, with 19 bases sitting between them. The germline V gene encodes CDR1 LNHNV and CDR2 YYDKDF (reference sequence). The CDR3 is made up of 17 amino acids. Unique molecular identifiers were used to barcode this TCRbeta library. TCRdb redid the calling of the PCR reads with MiXCR, one entry per CDR3 protein. Of hundreds of thousands of distinct CDR3 sequences in the sample, approximately 10% were seen once. The rearrangement joins TRBV15 to TRBJ2-2; D is possibly TRBD1 (6 bases). The starting material was peripheral blood, obtained 180 days after TCRalphabeta/CD19-depleted stem cell transplant. This receptor was identified in a male patient between 2 and 9 years old who had a stem cell transplant for chronic granulomatous disease, so the T cells may come from the graft donor. The CDR3 coding sequence is TGTGCCACCAGCGGCTACTCGGACAGAGCTGACACCGGGGAGCTGTTTTTT. This gives the protein CATSGYSDRADTGELFF.